Listed here are 19 T cell receptor beta chains from one sample, sequenced in a study of blood T cells in healthy people across ages. Primed by a sample-barcoded 5' primer and a J-beta primer mix, a second PCR proceeded for roughly 6 to 12 cycles. TCRdb redid the calling of the 5' RACE reads with MiXCR, one entry per CDR3 protein. The top ten hold approximately 4% of the sample, which has 600,000 to 1,000,000 distinct CDR3 sequences, around a quarter seen once. The same data also contributed to another study, on T cells of mothers and their children.

Sequences were obtained from blood. All receptors derive from a boy younger than 18 in good health.

The J gene is TRBJ2-5, the V gene TRBV27, with D unresolved. CDR3 size: 15 residues. CDR1 and CDR2 (germline): MNHEY, SMNVEV (reference sequence). With 6 bases removed from V and 1 base from J, the gap between germline ends came to 15 bases. The DNA of the CDR3 is TGTGCCAGCAGCCAAGCACCACTCCTCCAAGAGACCCAGTACTTC. Translated: CASSQAPLLQETQYF.

This clonotype was counted only a few times. The rearrangement joins TRBV19 to TRBJ1-4; 10 bases match TRBD1. Germline CDR1 LNHDA, CDR2 SQIVND (reference sequence). This CDR3 spans 14 amino acids. Losses at the gene ends were 11 bases for V and 6 bases for J; bases not matched to a gene: 9. The CDR3 here is CACTSGQGYEKLFF. DNA for the CDR3: TGTGCCTGCACTTCGGGACAGGGGTATGAAAAACTGTTTTTT.

The table lists this clonotype with many counts. The V call is TRBV3-1, the J call TRBJ2-6; D is unclear. Per the germline V gene, CDR1 is LGHDT and CDR2 is YNNKEL (reference sequence). V dropped 2 bases and J dropped 3 bases, with 2 bases sitting between them. CDR3 size: 13 residues. In nucleotides, the CDR3 is TGTGCCAGCAGCCAAAATGGGGCCAACGTCCTGACTTTC. The encoded protein is CASSQNGANVLTF. The whole variable domain, filled in from reference TRBV3-1 and TRBJ2-6, reads DTAVSQTPKYLVTQMGNDKSIKCEQNLGHDTMYWYKQDSKKFLKIMFSYNNKELIINETVPNRFSPKSPDKAHLNLHINSLELGDSAVYFCASSQNGANVLTFGAGSRLTVL.

The V and J genes are TRBV5-6 and TRBJ1-4; D might be TRBD1 (6 bases). The CDR3 runs 15 residues. V gave up 0 bases and J gave up 8 bases, with 14 bases separating them. Germline CDR1 reads SGHDT; CDR2 reads YYEEEE. The CDR3 DNA reads TGTGCCAGCAGCTTGGCAGGGGTCAGCGGAGAAAAACTGTTTTTT. Residues: CASSLAGVSGEKLFF.

The V call is TRBV2, the J call TRBJ2-1; D gene uncertain. CDR1 SNHLY and CDR2 FYNNEI come from the germline V gene. The CDR3 totals 18 residues. Trimming shortened V by 2 bases and J by 0 bases, and 17 bases separated the two germline ends. The CDR3 DNA reads TGTGCCAGCAGTGAATTCCTACCAGACTTTCTCTCCTACAATGAGCAGTTCTTC. Its protein product is CASSEFLPDFLSYNEQFF.

This clonotype was detected only a few times. J is TRBJ1-4 and V is TRBV29-1; no reliable D call. The V end was cut by 6 bases, the J end by 5 bases, with 16 bases between. The CDR3 extends over 14 amino acids. CDR1 is SQVTM and CDR2 is ANQGSEA in the germline V gene. DNA for the CDR3: TGCAGCGTCCCCGAGGACGGAAACAATGAAAAACTGTTTTTT. Translation: CSVPEDGNNEKLFF.

The V and J genes are TRBV24-1 and TRBJ2-4; weak D call: TRBD1 (5 bases). This CDR3 spans 14 amino acids. In germline, CDR1 is KGHDR, CDR2 SFDVKD. V lost 3 bases and J 7 bases, leaving 12 bases between the germline ends. CDR3 region: CATSDPWQGNIQYF. CDR3 sequence (DNA): TGTGCCACCAGTGATCCTTGGCAGGGTAACATTCAGTACTTC.

The V and J genes are TRBV9 and TRBJ2-1; D might be TRBD2 (6 bases). Germline V gives CDR1 SGDLS, CDR2 YYNGEE. The CDR3 length is 23 residues. Trimming took 2 bases from V and 2 from J, leaving 35 bases between them. The chain's CDR3 is CASSVIRPSERTFSGDTYNEQFF. The CDR3 coding sequence is TGTGCCAGCAGCGTGATTCGGCCTTCTGAGAGGACGTTTAGCGGAGACACCTACAATGAGCAGTTCTTC.

This clonotype came up a few times. The gene calls are TRBV7-9 and TRBJ1-1; D is unclear. The CDR3 sequence is 13 residues long. Germline CDR1 and CDR2: SEHNR and FQNEAQ (reference sequence). V lost 1 base to trimming and J lost 8 bases, with 11 bases between them. CDR3 region: CASSLGNVREAFF. The CDR3 nucleotides are TGTGCCAGCAGCTTAGGAAACGTTAGAGAAGCTTTCTTT.

This clonotype was seen more than once but under ten times. This rearrangement joins TRBV4-3 to TRBJ2-7; tentatively, D is TRBD1 (6 bases). The CDR3 loop spans 15 amino acids. In germline, CDR1 is LGHNA, CDR2 YSLEER. Trimming pared 0 bases from V and 0 bases from J, leaving 9 bases between. In DNA form, the CDR3 reads TGCGCCAGCAGCCAAGATGTGGACAGCTCCTACGAGCAGTACTTC. Translated, it gives CASSQDVDSSYEQYF.

The table lists this clonotype with a few counts. The J gene is TRBJ1-4, the V gene TRBV3-1; D might be TRBD1 (6 bases). The CDR3 sequence is 13 residues long. Germline-derived CDR1 and CDR2 are LGHDT and YNNKEL (reference sequence). V was shortened by 4 bases and J by 8 bases, with 11 bases between the two germline ends. The CDR3 bases are TGTGCCAGCAGCCTCCGGGGGGCCGAAAAACTGTTTTTT. It encodes CASSLRGAEKLFF.

This clonotype was seen a handful of times. The J gene is TRBJ2-7, the V gene TRBV20-1; 7 nucleotides align to TRBD1. CDR3 size: 17 residues. Germline CDR1 is DFQATT and CDR2 is SNEGSKA (reference sequence). J gave up 7 bases and V 2 bases, and 20 bases lay outside the gene matches. CDR3 sequence: CSARFPSRQGPFGEQYF. The DNA for the CDR3 is TGCAGTGCTAGATTCCCTTCCCGACAGGGTCCCTTCGGTGAGCAGTACTTC.

This clonotype was counted a few times. The J gene is TRBJ2-2, the V gene TRBV7-8; D is uncertain. V was shortened by 5 bases and J by 4 bases, with 14 bases between the two germline ends. The CDR3 is 15 residues long. Germline CDR1 reads SGHVS; CDR2 reads FQNEAQ. As DNA, the CDR3 is TGTGCCAGCAGCCCAAGGGCCACCAGCACCGGGGAGCTGTTTTTT. Translation gives CASSPRATSTGELFF. The variable domain in full, completed from reference TRBV7-8 and TRBJ2-2, reads GAGVSQSPRYKVAKRGQDVALRCDPISGHVSLFWYQQALGQGPEFLTYFQNEAQLDKSGLPSDRFFAERPEGSVSTLKIQRTQQEDSAVYLCASSPRATSTGELFFGEGSRLTVL.

This clonotype was observed a handful of times. The chain uses TRBV27 and TRBJ1-4; TRBD1 matches at 7 bases. CDR1 and CDR2 from the germline V gene are MNHEY and SMNVEV (reference sequence). The trim removed 6 bases at V and 7 bases at J, leaving 8 bases unmatched. The length of the CDR3 is 14 residues. The CDR3 DNA reads as TGTGCCAGCAGCAGACAGGGCCGTACTGAAAAACTGTTTTTT. It translates to CASSRQGRTEKLFF.

The table lists this clonotype with a few counts. The rearrangement joins TRBV10-3 to TRBJ2-5, with D possibly being TRBD2 (6 bases). Germline CDR1 and CDR2: ENHRY and SYGVKD. V was clipped by 8 bases and J by 3 bases, with 16 bases between them. CDR3 length: 14 amino acids. The CDR3 protein is CAIGGEQEEETQYF. In DNA form, the CDR3 reads TGTGCCATCGGAGGGGAACAGGAGGAAGAGACCCAGTACTTC.

The chain uses TRBV29-1 and TRBJ2-7; 9 nucleotides line up with TRBD1. In germline, CDR1 is SQVTM, CDR2 ANQGSEA. The CDR3 is 12 amino acids. The V and J ends lost 7 bases and 5 bases, in that order; junction bases with no gene match: 6. This CDR3 is CSGEGQGNEQYF. The CDR3 nucleotides read TGCAGCGGTGAGGGACAGGGTAACGAGCAGTACTTC.

The chain couples TRBV10-3 to TRBJ1-2, with 9 nucleotides matching TRBD1. The CDR3 sequence is 15 residues long. After removal of 6 bases from V and 4 bases from J, the junction contained 9 bases not matched to a gene. Germline CDR1 ENHRY, CDR2 SYGVKD. The CDR3 here is CAIREDGTGTYGYTF. In DNA, the CDR3 is TGTGCCATCAGGGAGGATGGGACAGGGACCTATGGCTACACCTTC.

The chain has TRBV20-1 and TRBJ2-7; D is unresolved. This CDR3 has 14 amino acids. V was shortened by 0 bases and J by 1 base, with 10 bases between the two germline ends. Germline CDR1 and CDR2: DFQATT and SNEGSKA (reference sequence). CDR3 nucleotide sequence: TGCAGTGCTAGAGATATGGACGTATCCTACGAGCAGTACTTC. The encoded protein is CSARDMDVSYEQYF.

There are a few counts of this clonotype. The rearrangement links TRBV9 to TRBJ1-1, with a possible D match to TRBD1 (6 bases). The CDR3 is 14 residues long. Germline V gene data show CDR1 as SGDLS and CDR2 as YYNGEE. Trimming stripped 1 base from V and 4 bases from J, with 11 bases between. The CDR3 region has the DNA TGTGCCAGCAGCGTAACGGGACAACCCACTGAAGCTTTCTTT. Protein: CASSVTGQPTEAFF. Using reference TRBV9 and TRBJ1-1 for the parts outside the CDR3, the full variable domain is DSGVTQTPKHLITATGQRVTLRCSPRSGDLSVYWYQQSLDQGLQFLIQYYNGEERAKGNILERFSAQQFPDLHSELNLSSLELGDSALYFCASSVTGQPTEAFFGQGTRLTVV.